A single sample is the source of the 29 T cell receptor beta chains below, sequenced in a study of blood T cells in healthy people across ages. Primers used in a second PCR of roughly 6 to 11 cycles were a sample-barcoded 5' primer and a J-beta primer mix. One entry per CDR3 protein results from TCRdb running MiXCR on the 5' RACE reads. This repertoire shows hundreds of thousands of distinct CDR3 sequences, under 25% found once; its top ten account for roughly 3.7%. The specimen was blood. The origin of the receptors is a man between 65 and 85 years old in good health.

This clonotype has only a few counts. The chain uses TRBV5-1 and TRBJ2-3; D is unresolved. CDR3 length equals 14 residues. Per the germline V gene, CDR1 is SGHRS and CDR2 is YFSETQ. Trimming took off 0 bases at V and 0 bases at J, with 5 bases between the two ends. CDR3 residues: CASSLDLSTDTQYF. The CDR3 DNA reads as TGCGCCAGCAGCTTGGACCTAAGCACAGATACGCAGTATTTT.

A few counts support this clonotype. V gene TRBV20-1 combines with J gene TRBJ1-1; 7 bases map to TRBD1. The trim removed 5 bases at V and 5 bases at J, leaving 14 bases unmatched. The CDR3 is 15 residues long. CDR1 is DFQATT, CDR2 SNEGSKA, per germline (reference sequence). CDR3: CSARTHRGEETEAFF. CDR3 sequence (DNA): TGCAGTGCTCGAACCCACAGGGGAGAGGAGACTGAAGCTTTCTTT.

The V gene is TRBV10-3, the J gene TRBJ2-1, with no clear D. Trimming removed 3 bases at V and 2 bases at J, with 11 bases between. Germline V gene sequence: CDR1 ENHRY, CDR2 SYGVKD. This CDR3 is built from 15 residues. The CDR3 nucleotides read TGTGCCATCAGTGATCCGCTGATAGCCTACAATGAGCAGTTCTTC. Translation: CAISDPLIAYNEQFF.

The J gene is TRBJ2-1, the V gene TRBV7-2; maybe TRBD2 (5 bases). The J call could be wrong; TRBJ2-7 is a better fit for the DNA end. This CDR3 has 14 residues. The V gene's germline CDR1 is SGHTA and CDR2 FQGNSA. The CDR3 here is CASSLGAVLYEQYV. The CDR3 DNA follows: TGTGCCAGCAGCTTAGGAGCGGTCTTATACGAGCAGTACGTC.

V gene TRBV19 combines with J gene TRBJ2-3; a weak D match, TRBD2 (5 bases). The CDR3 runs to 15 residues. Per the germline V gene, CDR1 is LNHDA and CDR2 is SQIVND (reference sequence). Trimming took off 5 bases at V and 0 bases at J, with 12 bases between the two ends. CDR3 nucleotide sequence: TGTGCCAGTAGTCCGACTATAACTAGCACAGATACGCAGTATTTT. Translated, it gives CASSPTITSTDTQYF.

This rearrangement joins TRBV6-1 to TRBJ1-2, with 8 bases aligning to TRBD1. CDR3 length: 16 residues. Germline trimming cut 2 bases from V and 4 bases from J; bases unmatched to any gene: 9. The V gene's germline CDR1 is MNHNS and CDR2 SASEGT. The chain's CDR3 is CASSEKGDRSFYGYTF. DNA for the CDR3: TGTGCCAGCAGTGAAAAAGGGGACAGGAGTTTCTATGGCTACACCTTC.

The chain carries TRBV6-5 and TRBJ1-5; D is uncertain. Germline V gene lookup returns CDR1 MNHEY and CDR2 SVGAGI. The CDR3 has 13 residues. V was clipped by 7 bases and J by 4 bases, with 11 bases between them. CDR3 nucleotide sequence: TGTGCCAGCACCCCCGACGGTAATCAGCCCCAGCATTTT. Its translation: CASTPDGNQPQHF.

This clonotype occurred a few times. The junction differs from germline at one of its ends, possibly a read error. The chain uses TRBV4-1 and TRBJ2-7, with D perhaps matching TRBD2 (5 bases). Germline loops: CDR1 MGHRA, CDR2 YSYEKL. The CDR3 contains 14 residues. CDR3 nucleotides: TGCGCCGGCAGCCAAGCGGTCGCAGCCTACGAGCAGTACTTC. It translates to CAGSQAVAAYEQYF.

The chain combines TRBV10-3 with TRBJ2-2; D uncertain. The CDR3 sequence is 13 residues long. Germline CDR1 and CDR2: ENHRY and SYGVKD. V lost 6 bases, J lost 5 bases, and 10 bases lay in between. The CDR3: CAIRVGITGELFF. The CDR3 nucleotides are TGTGCCATCAGGGTGGGAATTACCGGGGAGCTGTTTTTT.

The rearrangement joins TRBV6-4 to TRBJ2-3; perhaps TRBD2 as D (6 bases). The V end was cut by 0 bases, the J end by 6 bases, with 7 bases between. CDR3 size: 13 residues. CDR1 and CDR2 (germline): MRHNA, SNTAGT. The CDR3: CASSDSGGDTQYF. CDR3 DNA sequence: TGTGCCAGCAGTGACTCTGGGGGGGATACGCAGTATTTT.

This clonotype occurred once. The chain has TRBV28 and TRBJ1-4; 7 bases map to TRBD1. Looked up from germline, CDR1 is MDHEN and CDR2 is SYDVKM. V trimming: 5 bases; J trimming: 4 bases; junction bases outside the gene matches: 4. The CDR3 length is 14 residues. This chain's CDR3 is CASSPGGYNEKLFF. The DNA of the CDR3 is TGTGCCAGCAGTCCAGGGGGTTATAATGAAAAACTGTTTTTT.

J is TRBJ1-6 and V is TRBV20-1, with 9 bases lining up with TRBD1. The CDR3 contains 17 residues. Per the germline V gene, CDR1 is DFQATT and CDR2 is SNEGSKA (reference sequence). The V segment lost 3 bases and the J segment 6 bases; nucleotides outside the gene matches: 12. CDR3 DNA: TGCAGTGCTAGCTCTGGGACAGGGAGTTTTGGTAATTCACCCCTCCACTTT. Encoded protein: CSASSGTGSFGNSPLHF.

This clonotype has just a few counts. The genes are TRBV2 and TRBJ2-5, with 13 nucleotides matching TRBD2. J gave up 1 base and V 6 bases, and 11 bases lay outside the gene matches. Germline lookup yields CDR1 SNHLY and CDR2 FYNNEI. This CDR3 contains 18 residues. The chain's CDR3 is CASRIGTSGMAFQETQYF. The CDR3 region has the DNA TGTGCCAGCAGGATTGGGACTAGCGGGATGGCATTCCAAGAGACCCAGTACTTC.

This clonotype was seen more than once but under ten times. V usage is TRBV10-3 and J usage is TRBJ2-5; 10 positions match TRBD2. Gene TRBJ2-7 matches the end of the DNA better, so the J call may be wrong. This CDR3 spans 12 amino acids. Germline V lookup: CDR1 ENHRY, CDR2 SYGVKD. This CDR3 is CATRTSGYEQYF. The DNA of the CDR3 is TGTGCCACACGGACTAGCGGATACGAGCAGTACTTC.

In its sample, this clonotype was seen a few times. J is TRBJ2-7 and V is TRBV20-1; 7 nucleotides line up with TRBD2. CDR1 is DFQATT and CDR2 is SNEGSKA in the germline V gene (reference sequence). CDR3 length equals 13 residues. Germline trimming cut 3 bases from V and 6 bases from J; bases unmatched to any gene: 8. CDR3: CSASKIGEGEQYF. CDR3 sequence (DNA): TGCAGTGCTAGTAAGATAGGGGAGGGCGAGCAGTACTTC.

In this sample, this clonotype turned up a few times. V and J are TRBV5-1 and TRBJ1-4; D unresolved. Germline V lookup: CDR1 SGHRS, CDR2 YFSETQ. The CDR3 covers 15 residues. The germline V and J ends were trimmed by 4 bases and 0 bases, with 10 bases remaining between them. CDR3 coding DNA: TGCGCCAGCAGCCCCAACACCGCAACTAATGAAAAACTGTTTTTT. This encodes CASSPNTATNEKLFF. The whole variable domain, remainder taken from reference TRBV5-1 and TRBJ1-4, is KAGVTQTPRYLIKTRGQQVTLSCSPISGHRSVSWYQQTPGQGLQFLFEYFSETQRNKGNFPGRFSGRQFSNSRSEMNVSTLELGDSALYLCASSPNTATNEKLFFGSGTQLSVL.

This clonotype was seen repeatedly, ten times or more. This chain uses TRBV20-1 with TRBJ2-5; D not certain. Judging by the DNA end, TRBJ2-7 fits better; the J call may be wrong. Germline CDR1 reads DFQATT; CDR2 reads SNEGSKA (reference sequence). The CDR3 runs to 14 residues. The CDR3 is CSARAPDGTYEQYF. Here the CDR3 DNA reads TGCAGTGCTAGGGCCCCGGACGGAACCTACGAGCAGTACTTC.

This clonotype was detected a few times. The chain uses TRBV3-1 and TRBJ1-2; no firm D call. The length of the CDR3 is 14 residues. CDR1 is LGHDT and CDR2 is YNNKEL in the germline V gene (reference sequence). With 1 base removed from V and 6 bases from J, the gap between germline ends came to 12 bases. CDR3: CASSQAAALDGYTF. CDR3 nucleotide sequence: TGTGCCAGCAGCCAAGCGGCGGCTCTAGATGGCTACACCTTC.

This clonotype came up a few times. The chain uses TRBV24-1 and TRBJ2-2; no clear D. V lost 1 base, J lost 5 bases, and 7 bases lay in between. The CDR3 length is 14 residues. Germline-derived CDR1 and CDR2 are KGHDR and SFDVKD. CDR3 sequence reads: CATSDLMGTGELFF. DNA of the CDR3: TGTGCCACCAGTGATTTAATGGGAACCGGGGAGCTGTTTTTT.

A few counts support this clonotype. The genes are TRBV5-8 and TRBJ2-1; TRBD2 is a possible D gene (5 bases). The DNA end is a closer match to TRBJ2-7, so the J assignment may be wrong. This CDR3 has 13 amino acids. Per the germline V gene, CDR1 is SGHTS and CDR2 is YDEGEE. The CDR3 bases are TGTGCCAGCTCGGACCTCGGAGGCTACGAGCAGTACTTC. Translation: CASSDLGGYEQYF.

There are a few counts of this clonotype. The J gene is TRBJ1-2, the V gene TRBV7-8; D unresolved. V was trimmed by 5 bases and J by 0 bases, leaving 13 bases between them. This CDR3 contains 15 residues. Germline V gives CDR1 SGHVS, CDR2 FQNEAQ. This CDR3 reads CASSPGARSNYGYTF. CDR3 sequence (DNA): TGTGCCAGCAGCCCTGGCGCGCGATCTAACTATGGCTACACCTTC. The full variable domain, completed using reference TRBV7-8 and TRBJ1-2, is GAGVSQSPRYKVAKRGQDVALRCDPISGHVSLFWYQQALGQGPEFLTYFQNEAQLDKSGLPSDRFFAERPEGSVSTLKIQRTQQEDSAVYLCASSPGARSNYGYTFGSGTRLTVV.

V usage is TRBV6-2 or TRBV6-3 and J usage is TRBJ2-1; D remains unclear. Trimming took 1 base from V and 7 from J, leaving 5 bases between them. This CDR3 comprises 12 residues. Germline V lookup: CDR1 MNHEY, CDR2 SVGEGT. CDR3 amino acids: CASSYLRNEQFF. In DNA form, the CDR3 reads TGTGCCAGCAGTTACTTGAGGAATGAGCAGTTCTTC.

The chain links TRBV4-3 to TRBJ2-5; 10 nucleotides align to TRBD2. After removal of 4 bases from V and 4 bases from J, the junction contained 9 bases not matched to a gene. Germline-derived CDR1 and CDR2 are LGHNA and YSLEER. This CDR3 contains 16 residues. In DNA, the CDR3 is TGCGCCAGCAGCCCTGGAGCGGGAGGGCCAGGAGAGACCCAGTACTTC. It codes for CASSPGAGGPGETQYF.

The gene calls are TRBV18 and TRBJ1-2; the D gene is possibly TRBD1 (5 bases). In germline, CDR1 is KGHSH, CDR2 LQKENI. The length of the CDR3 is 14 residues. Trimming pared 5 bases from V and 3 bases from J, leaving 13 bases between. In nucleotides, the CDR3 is TGTGCCAGCTCATTGCAGGGTCCAGACTATGGCTACACCTTC. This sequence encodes CASSLQGPDYGYTF.

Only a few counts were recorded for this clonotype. For the CDR3, the DNA is TGCAGCGTTGAAGTTGAAACCGGGACAGGGATTTACAATGAGCAGTTCTTC. It specifies CSVEVETGTGIYNEQFF. The chain has TRBV29-1 and TRBJ2-1, with 9 bases aligning to TRBD1. The V gene end was trimmed by 1 base and the J gene end by 4 bases; junction bases not matched to a gene: 11. The CDR3 runs to 17 residues. Germline CDR1 and CDR2: SQVTM and ANQGSEA.

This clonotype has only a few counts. The CDR3 DNA sequence: TGTGCCAGCAGCGTATCTATTGATTCGGCAGGCCAAGAGACCCAGTACTTC. Protein: CASSVSIDSAGQETQYF. The chain has TRBV9 and TRBJ2-5, with D unclear. Deletions cut 1 base from V and 1 base from J, with 17 bases between. Looked up from germline, CDR1 is SGDLS and CDR2 is YYNGEE. The CDR3 is made up of 17 amino acids.

CDR3 DNA: TGTGCCAGCAGCGTAGAGGGATCAGGGGAAGCTTTCTTT. Its protein is CASSVEGSGEAFF. This chain uses TRBV9 with TRBJ1-1, with a tentative D call TRBD1 (5 bases). CDR3 size: 13 residues. The V gene's germline CDR1 is SGDLS and CDR2 YYNGEE. The V and J ends lost 0 bases and 8 bases respectively, with 11 bases between them. Variable domain in full (rest from reference TRBV9 and TRBJ1-1): DSGVTQTPKHLITATGQRVTLRCSPRSGDLSVYWYQQSLDQGLQFLIQYYNGEERAKGNILERFSAQQFPDLHSELNLSSLELGDSALYFCASSVEGSGEAFFGQGTRLTVV.

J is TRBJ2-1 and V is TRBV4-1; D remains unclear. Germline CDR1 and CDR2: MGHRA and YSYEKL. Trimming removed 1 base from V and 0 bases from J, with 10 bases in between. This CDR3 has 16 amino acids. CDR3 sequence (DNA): TGCGCCAGCAGCCAAGTACTGGTGAGCTCCTACAATGAGCAGTTCTTC. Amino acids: CASSQVLVSSYNEQFF.

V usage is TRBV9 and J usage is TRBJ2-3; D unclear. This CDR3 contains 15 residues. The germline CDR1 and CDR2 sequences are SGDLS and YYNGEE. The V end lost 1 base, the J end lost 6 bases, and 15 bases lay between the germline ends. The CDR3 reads CASSVTPRPLDTQYF. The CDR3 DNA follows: TGTGCCAGCAGCGTAACCCCAAGGCCCCTTGATACGCAGTATTTT.